The T cell receptor (beta chain) described here comes from a study of blood T cells in healthy people across ages. Looking at the study overall: About one barcoded TCR beta cDNA was captured per two T cells. The study's findings and limits: Unknown donor CMV status possibly confounded expanded clonotype changes.

Drawing of peripheral blood yielded about 10 milliliters from each donor. Comments on this clonotype: Its target is not known.

Combining a sample-barcoded 5' primer with a J-beta primer mix, a second PCR ran for about 7 to 12 cycles. TCRdb reprocessed the 5' RACE reads via MiXCR and lists one record per CDR3 protein. The sample carries approximately 1.5 million distinct CDR3 sequences, approximately 39% recorded once. CDR1 is DFQATT, CDR2 SNEGSKA, per germline (reference sequence). CDR3 length equals 15 residues. Unmatched junction bases numbered 6, after V lost 5 bases and J lost 4 bases. The receptor was derived from a woman younger than 35 in good health. The sequencing input was blood. V and J are TRBV20-1 and TRBJ2-7, with 15 nucleotides matching TRBD2. CDR3 coding DNA: TGCAGTGCTCTCGGACTAGCGGGGGGGTTGTACGAGCAGTACTTC. This encodes CSALGLAGGLYEQYF.